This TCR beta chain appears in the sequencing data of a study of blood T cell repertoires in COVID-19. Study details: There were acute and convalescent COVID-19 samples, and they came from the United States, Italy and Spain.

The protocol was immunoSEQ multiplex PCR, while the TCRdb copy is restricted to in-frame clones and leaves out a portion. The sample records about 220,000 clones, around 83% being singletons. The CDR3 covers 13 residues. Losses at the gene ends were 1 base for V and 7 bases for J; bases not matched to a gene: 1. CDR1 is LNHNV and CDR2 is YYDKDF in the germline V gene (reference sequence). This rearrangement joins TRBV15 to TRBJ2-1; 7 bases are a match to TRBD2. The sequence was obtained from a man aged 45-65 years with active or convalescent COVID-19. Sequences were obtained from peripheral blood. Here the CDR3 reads CATSRGEGNEQFF. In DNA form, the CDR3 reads TGTGCCACCAGCAGAGGGGAGGGAAATGAGCAGTTCTTC.